This T cell receptor beta chain came from a study of chemoradiotherapy in HPV16-positive cancers. About the research overall: Candidate HPV-specific T-cell clones and common TCR motifs came from functional assays in two HPV16-positive patients. Study-level points and caveats: HPV-specific T cells were functionally defined from only a couple of HPV16-positive patients. Candidate HPV-specific clones and E7-related TCR motifs grew in tumor during treatment.

With regard to this clone: Its antigen remains unidentified.

The CDR3 extends over 14 amino acids. Germline V gene data show CDR1 as SNHLY and CDR2 as FYNNEI. V lost 9 bases, J lost 8 bases, and 14 bases stayed unmatched. The assay was immunoSEQ multiplex PCR, and TCRdb's table has in-frame clones only and misses some. The sample has several thousand clones, about 83% seen once; the top ten hold 6.2%. The sequence was collected from a human donor with HPV-associated anogenital cancer. The sequences come from tumor tissue, collected from a patient who underwent chemoradiotherapy. The chain carries TRBV2 and TRBJ1-2, with 8 bases matching TRBD1. The CDR3 DNA is TGTGCCAGTTACGACCCGGGACAGGACGTAGGCTACACCTTC. Its translation is CASYDPGQDVGYTF.